Following are 2 T cell receptor beta chains from one sample sequenced in a study of early stage breast cancer tumors. Assay used: immunoSEQ multiplex PCR; TCRdb lists only in-frame clones, some missing. The repertoire consists of around 13,000 clones, with around three quarters occurring once and the leading ten covering around 7.6%. The specimen was normal breast tissue next to the tumor. Receptors were obtained from a person aged 45-65 years with breast cancer.

The chain carries TRBV5-1 and TRBJ2-3; perhaps TRBD2 as D (6 bases). The CDR3 sequence is 15 residues long. Germline assignment: CDR1 SGHRS and CDR2 YFSETQ. V dropped 5 bases and J dropped 1 base, with 14 bases sitting between them. The CDR3 nucleotides read TGCGCCAGCAGTTTTGGCGGGATCGGCACAGATACGCAGTATTTT. As protein: CASSFGGIGTDTQYF.

This clone was observed a handful of times. CDR3 amino acids: CAWSVEGNQPQHF. The CDR3 bases are TGTGCCTGGAGTGTTGAGGGCAATCAGCCCCAGCATTTT. The chain couples TRBV30 to TRBJ1-5; D unclear. The V end was cut by 0 bases, the J end by 2 bases, with 5 bases between. The CDR3 runs 13 residues. The germline gives CDR1 GTSNPN, CDR2 SVGIG (reference sequence).